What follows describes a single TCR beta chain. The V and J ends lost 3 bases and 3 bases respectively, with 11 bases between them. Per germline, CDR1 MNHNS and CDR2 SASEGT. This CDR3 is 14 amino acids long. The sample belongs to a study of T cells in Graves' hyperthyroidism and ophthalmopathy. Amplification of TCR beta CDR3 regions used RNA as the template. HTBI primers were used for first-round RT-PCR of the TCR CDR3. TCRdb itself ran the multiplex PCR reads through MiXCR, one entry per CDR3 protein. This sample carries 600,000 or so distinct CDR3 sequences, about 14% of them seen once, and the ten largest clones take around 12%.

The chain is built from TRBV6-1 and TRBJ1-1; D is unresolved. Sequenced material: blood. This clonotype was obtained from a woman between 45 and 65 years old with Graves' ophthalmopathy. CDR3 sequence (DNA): TGTGCCAGCAGTGATCAACGGTCGGACACTGAAGCTTTCTTT. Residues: CASSDQRSDTEAFF.